This entry concerns a single T cell receptor (beta chain). CDR1 MNHEY and CDR2 SMNVEV come from the germline V gene (reference sequence). The CDR3 is 16 residues long. V was trimmed by 1 base and J by 1 base, leaving 12 bases between them. Produced via immunoSEQ multiplex PCR; TCRdb's table is partial and in-frame only. Of some 640,000 clones listed, around 87% are singletons. The data originate from a study of shared T cell receptors in the human thymus. These data are also associated with another study on human thymus T cells. That source notes: Healthy Finnish infants undergoing corrective surgery for congenital heart defects were the donors. The thymus was resected at corrective cardiac surgery. Seemingly biased V and J gene usage marked thymic and blood repertoires. Related research reported highly overlapping thymic repertoires among unrelated individuals.

The sample taken for sequencing was thymocytes. The chain combines TRBV27 with TRBJ2-3, with D possibly TRBD2 on 7 matching bases. This receptor was identified in a boy under three years old with a congenital heart defect. The CDR3 is CASSLLGGGRTDTQYF. The CDR3 nucleotides read TGTGCCAGCAGTTTATTAGGCGGGGGCCGCACAGATACGCAGTATTTT.